Reported below is one TCR beta chain. A read error is possible here, since a much larger clone lies one base away. This record comes from a study of molecular identifiers for immune sequencing clone quantification. One entry per CDR3 protein, called by TCRdb with MiXCR from the PCR reads. The sample lists 490,000 or so distinct CDR3 sequences, roughly 26% seen once, with 0.7% to 0.9% in the top ten. Germline values: CDR1 SGHRS, CDR2 YFSETQ. CDR3 length: 16 residues. The chain links TRBV5-1 to TRBJ2-1; 9 nucleotides match TRBD1. The sample comprised naive CD8+ T cells from blood, with Jurkat cell RNA spiked in. Sample subset: FACS-sorted CD8+CD4-CCR7+CD45RA+ naive T cells. The source of this sequence is a human donor in good health. Some libraries in this study had Jurkat cell RNA spiked in. The CDR3 sequence is CANSALPGQGGDEQFF. The CDR3 coding sequence is TGCGCCAACAGCGCCCTACCGGGACAGGGCGGCGATGAGCAGTTCTTC.